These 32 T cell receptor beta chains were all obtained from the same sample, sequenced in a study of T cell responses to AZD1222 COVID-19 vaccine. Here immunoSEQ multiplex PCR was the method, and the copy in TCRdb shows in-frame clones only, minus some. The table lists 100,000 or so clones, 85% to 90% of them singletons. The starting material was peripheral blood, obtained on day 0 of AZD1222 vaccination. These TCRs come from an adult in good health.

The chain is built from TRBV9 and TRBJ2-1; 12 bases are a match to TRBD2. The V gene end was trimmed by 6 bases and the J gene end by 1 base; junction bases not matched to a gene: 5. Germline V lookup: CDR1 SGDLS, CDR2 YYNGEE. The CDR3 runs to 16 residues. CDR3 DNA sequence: TGTGCCAGCACCAGGACTAGCGGGACATCCTACAATGAGCAGTTCTTC. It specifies CASTRTSGTSYNEQFF.

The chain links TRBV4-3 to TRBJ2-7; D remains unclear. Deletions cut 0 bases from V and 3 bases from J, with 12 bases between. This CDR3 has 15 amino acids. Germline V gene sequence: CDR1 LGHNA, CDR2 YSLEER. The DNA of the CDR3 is TGCGCCAGCAGCCAAGATGGCAGCAGCTACTACGAGCAGTACTTC. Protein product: CASSQDGSSYYEQYF.

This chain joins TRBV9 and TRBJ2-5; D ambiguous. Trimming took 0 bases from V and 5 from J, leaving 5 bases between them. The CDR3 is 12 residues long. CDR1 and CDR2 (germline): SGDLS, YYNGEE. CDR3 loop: CASSVGYETQYF. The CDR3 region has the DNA TGTGCCAGCAGCGTAGGCTATGAGACCCAGTACTTC.

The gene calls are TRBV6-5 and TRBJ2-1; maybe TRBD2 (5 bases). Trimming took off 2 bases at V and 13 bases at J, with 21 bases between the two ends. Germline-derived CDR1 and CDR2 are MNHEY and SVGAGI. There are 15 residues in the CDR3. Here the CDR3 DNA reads TGTGCCAGCAGTTACCAATGGACTGCGCTTAACTCCCAGTTCTTC. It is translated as CASSYQWTALNSQFF.

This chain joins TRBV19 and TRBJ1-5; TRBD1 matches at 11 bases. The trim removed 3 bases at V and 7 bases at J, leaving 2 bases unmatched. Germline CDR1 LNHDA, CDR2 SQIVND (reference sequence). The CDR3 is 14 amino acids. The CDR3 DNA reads TGTGCCAGTAGTATTAGGACAGGGGGCCAGCCCCAGCATTTT. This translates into CASSIRTGGQPQHF.

In nucleotides, the CDR3 is TGTGCCAGCAGTCTCGGGGTCGGCCGCCGTGGGCAGCCCCAGCATTTT. Encoded protein: CASSLGVGRRGQPQHF. V and J are TRBV28 and TRBJ1-5, with unresolved D. Germline V gene lookup returns CDR1 MDHEN and CDR2 SYDVKM. The V end lost 5 bases, the J end lost 7 bases, and 21 bases lay between the germline ends. The CDR3 totals 16 residues.

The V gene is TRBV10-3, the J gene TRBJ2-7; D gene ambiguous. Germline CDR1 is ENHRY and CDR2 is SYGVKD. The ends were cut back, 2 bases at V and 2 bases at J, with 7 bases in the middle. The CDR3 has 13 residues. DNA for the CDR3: TGTGCCATCAGTGAGGAATCGGCCTACGAGCAGTACTTC. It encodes CAISEESAYEQYF.

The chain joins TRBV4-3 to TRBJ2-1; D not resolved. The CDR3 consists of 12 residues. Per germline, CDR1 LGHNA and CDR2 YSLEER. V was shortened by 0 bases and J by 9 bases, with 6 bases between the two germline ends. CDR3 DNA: TGCGCCAGCAGCCAAGATATGGGTGAGCAGTTCTTC. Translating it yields CASSQDMGEQFF.

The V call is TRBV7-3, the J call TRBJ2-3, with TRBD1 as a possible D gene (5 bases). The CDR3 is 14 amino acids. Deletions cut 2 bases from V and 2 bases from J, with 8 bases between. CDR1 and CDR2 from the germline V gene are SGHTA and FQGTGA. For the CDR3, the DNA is TGTGCCAGCAGCTTAGGGGCGTTCACAGATACGCAGTATTTT. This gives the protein CASSLGAFTDTQYF.

The CDR3 DNA follows: TGTGCCAGCAGCCGTGGGCGGGGCGAGACCCAGTACTTC. Amino acids: CASSRGRGETQYF. The chain has TRBV7-2 and TRBJ2-5; a possible D gene is TRBD2 (6 bases). Germline CDR1 is SGHTA and CDR2 is FQGNSA. V was shortened by 5 bases and J by 5 bases, with 12 bases between the two germline ends. The CDR3 consists of 13 residues.

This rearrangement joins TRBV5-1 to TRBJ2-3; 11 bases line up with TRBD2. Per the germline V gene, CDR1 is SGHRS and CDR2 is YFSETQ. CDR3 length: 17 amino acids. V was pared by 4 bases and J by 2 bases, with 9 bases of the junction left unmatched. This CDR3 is CASSPRLAGINTDTQYF. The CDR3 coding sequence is TGCGCCAGCAGCCCGAGACTAGCGGGGATAAACACAGATACGCAGTATTTT.

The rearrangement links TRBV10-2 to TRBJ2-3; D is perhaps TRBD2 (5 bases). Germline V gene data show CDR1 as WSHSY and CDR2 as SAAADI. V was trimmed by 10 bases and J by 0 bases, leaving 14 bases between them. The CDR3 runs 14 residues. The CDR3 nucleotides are TGCGCCACCAAGGATGGAGGCAGCACAGATACGCAGTATTTT. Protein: CATKDGGSTDTQYF.

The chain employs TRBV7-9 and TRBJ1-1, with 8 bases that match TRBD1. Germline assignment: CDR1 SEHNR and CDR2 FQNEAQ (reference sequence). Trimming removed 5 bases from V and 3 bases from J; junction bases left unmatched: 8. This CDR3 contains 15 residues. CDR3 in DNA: TGTGCCAGCAGCCGCCTCACAGGGGGGGACACTGAAGCTTTCTTT. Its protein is CASSRLTGGDTEAFF. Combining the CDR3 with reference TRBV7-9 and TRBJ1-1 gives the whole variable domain DTGVSQNPRHKITKRGQNVTFRCDPISEHNRLYWYRQTLGQGPEFLTYFQNEAQLEKSRLLSDRFSAERPKGSFSTLEIQRTEQGDSAMYLCASSRLTGGDTEAFFGQGTRLTVV.

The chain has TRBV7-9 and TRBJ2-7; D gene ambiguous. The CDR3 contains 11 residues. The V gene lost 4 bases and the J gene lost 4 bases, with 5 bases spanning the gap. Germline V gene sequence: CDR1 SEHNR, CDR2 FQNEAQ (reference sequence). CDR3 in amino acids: CASSSLYEQYF. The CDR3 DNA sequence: TGTGCCAGCAGCTCCTTATACGAGCAGTACTTC.

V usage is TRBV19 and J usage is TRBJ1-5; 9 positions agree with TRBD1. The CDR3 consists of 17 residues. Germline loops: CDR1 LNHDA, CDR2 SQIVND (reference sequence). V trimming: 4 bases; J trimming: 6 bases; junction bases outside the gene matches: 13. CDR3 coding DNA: TGTGCCAGTAGTACGACAGGGGGAAGCCACTCCAGTCAGCCCCAGCATTTT. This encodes CASSTTGGSHSSQPQHF. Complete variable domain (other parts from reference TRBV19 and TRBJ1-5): DGGITQSPKYLFRKEGQNVTLSCEQNLNHDAMYWYRQDPGQGLRLIYYSQIVNDFQKGDIAEGYSVSREKKESFPLTVTSAQKNPTAFYLCASSTTGGSHSSQPQHFGDGTRLSIL.

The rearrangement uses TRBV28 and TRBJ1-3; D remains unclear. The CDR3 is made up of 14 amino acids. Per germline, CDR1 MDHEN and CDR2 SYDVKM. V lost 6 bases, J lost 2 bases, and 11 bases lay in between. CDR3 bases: TGTGCCAGCAGGAATTTCAGAGCTGGAAACACCATATATTTT. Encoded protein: CASRNFRAGNTIYF.

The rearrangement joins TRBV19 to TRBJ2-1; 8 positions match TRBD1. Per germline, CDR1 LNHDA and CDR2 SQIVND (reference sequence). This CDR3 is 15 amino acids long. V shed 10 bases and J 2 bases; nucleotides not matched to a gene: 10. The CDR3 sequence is CATRGQGLPYNEQFF. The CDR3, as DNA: TGTGCCACCAGGGGGCAGGGATTACCCTACAATGAGCAGTTCTTC.

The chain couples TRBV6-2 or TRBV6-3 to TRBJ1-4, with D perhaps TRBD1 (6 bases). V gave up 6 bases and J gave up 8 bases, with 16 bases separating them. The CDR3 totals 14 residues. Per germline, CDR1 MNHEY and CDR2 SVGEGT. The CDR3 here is CASSRLQGGEKLFF. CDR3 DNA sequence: TGTGCCAGCAGCCGTCTACAGGGAGGCGAAAAACTGTTTTTT.

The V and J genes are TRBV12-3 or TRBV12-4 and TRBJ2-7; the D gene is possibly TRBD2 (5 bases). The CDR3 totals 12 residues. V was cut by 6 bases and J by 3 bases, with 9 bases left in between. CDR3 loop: CASSPGYYEQYF. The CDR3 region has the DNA TGTGCCAGCAGCCCGGGGTACTACGAGCAGTACTTC.

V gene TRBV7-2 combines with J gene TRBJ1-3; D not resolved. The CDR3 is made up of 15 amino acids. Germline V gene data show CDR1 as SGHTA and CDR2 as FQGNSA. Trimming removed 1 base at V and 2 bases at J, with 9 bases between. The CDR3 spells CASSLDEAAGNTIYF. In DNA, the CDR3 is TGTGCCAGCAGCTTAGACGAGGCGGCTGGAAACACCATATATTTT.

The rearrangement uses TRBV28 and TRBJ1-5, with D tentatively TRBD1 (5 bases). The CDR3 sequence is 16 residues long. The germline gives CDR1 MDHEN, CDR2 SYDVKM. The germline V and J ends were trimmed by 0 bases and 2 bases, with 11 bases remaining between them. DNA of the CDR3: TGTGCCAGCAGTTTATGGGGCAGGGCGGGCAATCAGCCCCAGCATTTT. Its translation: CASSLWGRAGNQPQHF.

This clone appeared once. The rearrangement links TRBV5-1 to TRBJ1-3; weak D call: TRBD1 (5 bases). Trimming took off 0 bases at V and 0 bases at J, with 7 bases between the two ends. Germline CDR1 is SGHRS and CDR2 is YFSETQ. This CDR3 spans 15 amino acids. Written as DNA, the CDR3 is TGCGCCAGCAGCTTGGGTACAGGCTCTGGAAACACCATATATTTT. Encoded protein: CASSLGTGSGNTIYF.

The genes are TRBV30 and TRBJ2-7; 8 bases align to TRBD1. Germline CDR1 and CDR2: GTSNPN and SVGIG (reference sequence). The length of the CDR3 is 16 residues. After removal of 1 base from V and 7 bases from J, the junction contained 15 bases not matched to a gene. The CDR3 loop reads CAWSAKPRDRKQEQYF. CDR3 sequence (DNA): TGTGCCTGGAGTGCAAAGCCCCGGGACAGGAAACAAGAGCAGTACTTC.

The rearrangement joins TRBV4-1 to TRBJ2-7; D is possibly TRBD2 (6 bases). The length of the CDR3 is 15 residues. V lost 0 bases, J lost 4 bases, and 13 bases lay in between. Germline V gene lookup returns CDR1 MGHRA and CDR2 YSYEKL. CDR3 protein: CASSQDRGATYEQYF. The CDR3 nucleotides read TGCGCCAGCAGCCAAGACCGCGGGGCCACATACGAGCAGTACTTC.

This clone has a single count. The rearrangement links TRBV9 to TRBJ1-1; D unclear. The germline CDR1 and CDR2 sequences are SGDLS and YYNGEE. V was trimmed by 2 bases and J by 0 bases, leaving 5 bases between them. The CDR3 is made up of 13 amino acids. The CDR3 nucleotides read TGTGCCAGCAGCGTCAGAATGAACACTGAAGCTTTCTTT. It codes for CASSVRMNTEAFF.

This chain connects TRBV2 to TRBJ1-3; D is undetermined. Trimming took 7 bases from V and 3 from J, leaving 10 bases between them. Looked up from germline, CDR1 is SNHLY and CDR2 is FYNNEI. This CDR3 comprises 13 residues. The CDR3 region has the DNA TGTGCCAGCACCGTGGGGATTGGAAACACCATATATTTT. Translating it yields CASTVGIGNTIYF.

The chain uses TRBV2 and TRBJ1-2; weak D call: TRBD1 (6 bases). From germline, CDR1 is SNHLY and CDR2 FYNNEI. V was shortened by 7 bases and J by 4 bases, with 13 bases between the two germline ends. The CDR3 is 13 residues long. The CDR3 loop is CASKAGASYGYTF. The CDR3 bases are TGTGCCAGCAAGGCGGGGGCTTCCTATGGCTACACCTTC.

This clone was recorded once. Here the CDR3 DNA reads TGTGCCAGCAGCTTGGGAGAGTCTCAGCCCCAGCATTTT. It encodes CASSLGESQPQHF. The chain has TRBV5-6 and TRBJ1-5; no reliable D call. CDR1 is SGHDT, CDR2 YYEEEE, per germline. The V end was cut by 0 bases, the J end by 6 bases, with 7 bases between. CDR3 length equals 13 residues.

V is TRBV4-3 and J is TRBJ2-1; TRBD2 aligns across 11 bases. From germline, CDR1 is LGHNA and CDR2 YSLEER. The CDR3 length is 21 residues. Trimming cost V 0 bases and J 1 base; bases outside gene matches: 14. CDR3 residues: CASSQDFALAGVGGSYNEQFF. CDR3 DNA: TGCGCCAGCAGCCAAGATTTTGCACTAGCGGGAGTTGGGGGGTCCTACAATGAGCAGTTCTTC.

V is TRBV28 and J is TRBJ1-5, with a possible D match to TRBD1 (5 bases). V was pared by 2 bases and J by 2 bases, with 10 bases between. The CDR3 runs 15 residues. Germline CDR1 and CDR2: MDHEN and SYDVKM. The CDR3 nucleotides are TGTGCCAGCAGTTTAGGGGGGGGTGGCAATCAGCCCCAGCATTTT. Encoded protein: CASSLGGGGNQPQHF.

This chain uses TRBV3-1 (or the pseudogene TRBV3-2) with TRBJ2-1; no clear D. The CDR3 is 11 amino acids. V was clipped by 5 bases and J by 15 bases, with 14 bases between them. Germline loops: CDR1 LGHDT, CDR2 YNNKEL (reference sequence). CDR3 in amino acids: CASSYGPSWFF. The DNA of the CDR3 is TGTGCCAGCAGCTACGGACCAAGCTGGTTCTTC.

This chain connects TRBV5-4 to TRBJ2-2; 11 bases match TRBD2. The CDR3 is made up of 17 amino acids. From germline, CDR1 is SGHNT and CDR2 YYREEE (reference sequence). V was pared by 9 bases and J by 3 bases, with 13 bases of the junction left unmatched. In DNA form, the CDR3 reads TGTGCCATACCCCGGGTAGCGGGAGGGCCGGACACCGGGGAGCTGTTTTTT. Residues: CAIPRVAGGPDTGELFF. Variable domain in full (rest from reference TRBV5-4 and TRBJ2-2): ETGVTQSPTHLIKTRGQQVTLRCSSQSGHNTVSWYQQALGQGPQFIFQYYREEENGRGNFPPRFSGLQFPNYSSELNVNALELDDSALYLCAIPRVAGGPDTGELFFGEGSRLTVL.